This TCR beta chain was recorded in a study of blood T cell repertoires in COVID-19. The germline gives CDR1 SGHTA, CDR2 FQGTGA. The germline V and J ends were trimmed by 5 bases and 9 bases, with 18 bases remaining between them. The CDR3 runs to 14 residues. Per the authors' pipeline: From reference gene primer amplification, estimates of nucleated cell counts were derived. The table came from immunoSEQ multiplex PCR; TCRdb's copy has only in-frame clones and leaves some out. That table furnishes V, J and clone size, whereas the DNA furnished D and trimming. This sample yields about 220,000 clones, of which roughly 80% are seen a single time; around 5.4% belongs to the top ten. The sample holds one count of this clone.

The chain uses TRBV7-3 and TRBJ2-3; tentatively, D is TRBD2 (6 bases). The material sequenced was peripheral blood. This sequence was found in a human donor in a cohort sampled during active COVID-19. This CDR3 reads CASSLARDSGTQYF. The CDR3 coding sequence is TGTGCCAGCAGCCTTGCCCGGGACTCCGGGACGCAGTATTTT.